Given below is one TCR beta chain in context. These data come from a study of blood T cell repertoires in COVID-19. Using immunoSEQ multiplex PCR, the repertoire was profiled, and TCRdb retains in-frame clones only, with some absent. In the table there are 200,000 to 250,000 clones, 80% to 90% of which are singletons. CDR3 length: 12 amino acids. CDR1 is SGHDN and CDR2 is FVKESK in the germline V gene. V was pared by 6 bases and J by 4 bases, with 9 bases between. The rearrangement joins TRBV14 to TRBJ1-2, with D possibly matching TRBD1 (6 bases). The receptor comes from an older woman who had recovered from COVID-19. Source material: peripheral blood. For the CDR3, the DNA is TGTGCCAGCAGATCCAGGGGCTATGGCTACACCTTC. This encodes CASRSRGYGYTF.